These 29 T cell receptor beta chains share one sample of origin, sequenced in a study of T cells in Graves' hyperthyroidism and ophthalmopathy. The investigators amplified TCR beta CDR3 regions from RNA transcripts. HTBI primers were used for first-round RT-PCR of the TCR CDR3. TCRdb re-called the multiplex PCR reads with MiXCR, one entry per CDR3 protein. The table includes about 600,000 distinct CDR3 sequences, roughly 14% detected once. The sequencing sample was made of blood. Source of these receptors: a woman aged 50 to 60 with Graves' ophthalmopathy.

The table lists this clonotype with many counts. This chain joins TRBV7-9 and TRBJ1-1; D gene uncertain. This CDR3 is built from 13 residues. V was pared by 4 bases and J by 1 base, with 7 bases between. Germline lookup yields CDR1 SEHNR and CDR2 FQNEAQ (reference sequence). The CDR3 protein is CASSSPPNTEAFF. CDR3 DNA: TGTGCCAGCAGCTCCCCACCGAACACTGAAGCTTTCTTT.

With respect to this clonotype: This may be a read error, as it is one base from a much larger clone. The rearrangement links TRBV12-3 or TRBV12-4 to TRBJ2-1, with D perhaps matching TRBD1 (6 bases). This CDR3 comprises 16 residues. The germline V and J ends were trimmed by 2 bases and 4 bases, with 15 bases remaining between them. DNA for the CDR3: TGTGCCAGCAGTTTATCCCAGGGGAAAGTTTACAATGAGCAGTTCTTC. It yields the protein CASSLSQGKVYNEQFF.

Comment on this clonotype: A much larger clone lies a single base off, so this may be a read error. The rearrangement uses TRBV5-6 and TRBJ2-2, with D unclear. This CDR3 region has 14 residues. Trimming removed 0 bases from V and 4 bases from J, with 7 bases in between. Germline V gene lookup returns CDR1 SGHDT and CDR2 YYEEEE. CDR3 amino acids: CASSLGQCTGELFF. In DNA, the CDR3 is TGTGCCAGCAGCTTGGGCCAGTGCACCGGGGAGCTGTTTTTT.

In this sample, this clonotype turned up many times. The CDR3 DNA reads as TGTGCCAGCAGCTTAGTGTTTTGGCGGGAGGCCGTGAAGTTGACAGATACGCAGTATTTT. It is translated as CASSLVFWREAVKLTDTQYF. The chain employs TRBV7-8 and TRBJ2-3, with 8 bases lining up with TRBD2. Trimming removed 1 base from V and 3 bases from J; junction bases left unmatched: 18. The CDR3 spans 20 residues. CDR1 SGHVS and CDR2 FQNEAQ come from the germline V gene.

The sample holds many counts of this clonotype. This rearrangement joins TRBV29-1 to TRBJ1-1; no clear D gene. This CDR3 contains 14 residues. The V end was cut by 3 bases, the J end by 0 bases, with 11 bases between. CDR1 and CDR2 (germline): SQVTM, ANQGSEA. The CDR3 nucleotides are TGCAGCGTTGATAATACCTTATTGAACACTGAAGCTTTCTTT. As protein: CSVDNTLLNTEAFF.

A few counts support this clonotype. V is TRBV5-1 and J is TRBJ2-6, with TRBD1 matching 7 bases. CDR3 length: 16 residues. In germline, CDR1 is SGHRS, CDR2 YFSETQ. Trimming took 5 bases from V and 2 from J; bases not matched to a gene: 7. Here the CDR3 reads CASSPGQAAGANVLTF. The CDR3 bases are TGCGCCAGCAGTCCAGGACAGGCGGCTGGGGCCAACGTCCTGACTTTC.

This clonotype was counted a few times. V gene TRBV15 combines with J gene TRBJ2-1; D perhaps matches TRBD2 (6 bases). V was shortened by 3 bases and J by 2 bases, with 11 bases between the two germline ends. The length of the CDR3 is 15 residues. Germline CDR1 reads LNHNV; CDR2 reads YYDKDF (reference sequence). CDR3 nucleotides: TGTGCCACCAGCAGGACTAGGGTTCCCTACAATGAGCAGTTCTTC. Translation: CATSRTRVPYNEQFF.

This chain connects TRBV11-2 to TRBJ1-2; D ambiguous. Germline lookup yields CDR1 SGHAT and CDR2 FQNNGV. V shed 1 base and J shed 8 bases, with 14 bases lying between them. The CDR3 length is 14 residues. DNA for the CDR3: TGTGCCAGCAGCTTAGTACAGCGGGGAGTAGGCTACACCTTC. This gives the protein CASSLVQRGVGYTF.

This clonotype was detected a few times. The V gene is TRBV6-1, the J gene TRBJ2-4, with D possibly being TRBD2 (5 bases). From germline, CDR1 is MNHNS and CDR2 SASEGT. The CDR3 runs to 18 residues. The V and J ends lost 3 bases and 0 bases respectively, with 18 bases between them. CDR3 sequence reads: CASSEDGNRYLAKNIQYF. Written as DNA, the CDR3 is TGTGCCAGCAGTGAGGACGGGAACCGCTATCTAGCCAAAAACATTCAGTACTTC.

The V and J genes are TRBV6-1 and TRBJ1-1; 10 positions match TRBD1. Trimming took 6 bases from V and 1 from J; bases not matched to a gene: 8. The CDR3 extends over 16 amino acids. CDR1 MNHNS and CDR2 SASEGT come from the germline V gene. CDR3 nucleotides: TGTGCCAGCAGCGGACAGGGGGACCGCAGGAACACTGAAGCTTTCTTT. It yields the protein CASSGQGDRRNTEAFF.

The sample holds many counts of this clonotype. The gene calls are TRBV6-2 or TRBV6-3 and TRBJ2-7, with unresolved D. Per the germline V gene, CDR1 is MNHEY and CDR2 is SVGEGT. The germline V and J ends were trimmed by 2 bases and 0 bases, with 11 bases remaining between them. The CDR3 is 15 residues long. CDR3 nucleotide sequence: TGTGCCAGCAGTTACCTCAGCGCGGACTCCTACGAGCAGTACTTC. Residues: CASSYLSADSYEQYF.

The table lists this clonotype with a few counts. This may come from a read error, since a much larger clone is one base off. The J gene is TRBJ2-1, the V gene TRBV12-3 or TRBV12-4; 8 bases fit TRBD2. The CDR3 covers 18 residues. DNA for the CDR3: TGTGCCAGCAGTTTTAGGTCCCTTGAGGGACTAGGCTACGATGAGCAGTTCTTC. Translating gives CASSFRSLEGLGYDEQFF.

This clonotype occurred many times. The rearrangement uses TRBV7-2 and TRBJ1-4; no firm D call. Germline lookup yields CDR1 SGHTA and CDR2 FQGNSA. V shed 3 bases and J shed 6 bases, with 17 bases lying between them. The CDR3 is made up of 16 amino acids. CDR3 in amino acids: CASSFEAALTYEKLFF. The CDR3 coding sequence is TGTGCCAGCAGCTTTGAAGCGGCCCTCACGTATGAAAAACTGTTTTTT.

This sequence joins TRBV25-1 and TRBJ1-2, with D unresolved. The CDR3 contains 13 residues. With 1 base removed from V and 10 bases from J, the gap between germline ends came to 13 bases. Germline V lookup: CDR1 MGHDK, CDR2 SYGVNS. CDR3 DNA sequence: TGTGCCAGCAGTGAATTCCTCCAGAGTGACTACACCTTC. Residues: CASSEFLQSDYTF.

The V and J genes are TRBV19 and TRBJ2-1; 12 positions match TRBD2. This CDR3 is 16 amino acids long. The germline gives CDR1 LNHDA, CDR2 SQIVND (reference sequence). V was clipped by 6 bases and J by 7 bases; unmatched bases: 10. This CDR3 reads CASSPPGLAGINEQFF. The DNA for the CDR3 is TGTGCCAGTAGCCCACCTGGACTAGCGGGAATTAATGAGCAGTTCTTC.

This sequence joins TRBV19 and TRBJ1-4; no clear D gene. The CDR3 has 14 amino acids. Trimming took off 3 bases at V and 4 bases at J, with 9 bases between the two ends. Germline V lookup: CDR1 LNHDA, CDR2 SQIVND (reference sequence). The CDR3 DNA reads TGTGCCAGTAGTATGACCTACGTTAATGAAAAACTGTTTTTT. Translated: CASSMTYVNEKLFF. Full variable domain (outside the CDR3, taken from reference TRBV19 and TRBJ1-4): DGGITQSPKYLFRKEGQNVTLSCEQNLNHDAMYWYRQDPGQGLRLIYYSQIVNDFQKGDIAEGYSVSREKKESFPLTVTSAQKNPTAFYLCASSMTYVNEKLFFGSGTQLSVL.

This clonotype was found many times. The chain uses TRBV7-9 and TRBJ1-1; D is uncertain. The CDR3 covers 12 residues. The germline V and J ends were trimmed by 5 bases and 1 base, with 5 bases remaining between them. Germline lookup yields CDR1 SEHNR and CDR2 FQNEAQ (reference sequence). The CDR3 reads CASSHENTEAFF. The CDR3, as DNA: TGTGCCAGCAGCCACGAGAACACTGAAGCTTTCTTT.

Notes on this clonotype: Possible read error: a much larger clone is one base away. The chain carries TRBV6-2 or TRBV6-3 and TRBJ1-5; D possibly corresponds to TRBD1 (6 bases). The V gene's germline CDR1 is MNHEY and CDR2 SVGEGT. CDR3 length: 13 residues. The CDR3 sequence is CASRNRDLQPRHF. CDR3 coding DNA: TGTGCCAGCAGAAACAGGGATCTACAGCCCCGGCATTTT.

This clonotype was seen ten or more times. The chain is built from TRBV12-3 or TRBV12-4 and TRBJ1-1; TRBD1 aligns across 8 bases. The CDR3 is made up of 15 amino acids. V lost 6 bases and J lost 1; bases outside the gene matches: 7. The CDR3 nucleotides read TGTGCCAGCAGGAGAGCCGGGACAGGGAACACTGAAGCTTTCTTT. Its protein is CASRRAGTGNTEAFF.

Only a few counts were recorded for this clonotype. Compared with germline, one end of the junction differs, possibly owing to a read error. J is TRBJ1-3 and V is TRBV28; D not resolved. The CDR3 contains 13 residues. Germline V lookup: CDR1 MDHEN, CDR2 SYDVKM. The CDR3 DNA sequence: TGTGCCAGCGGTTTATTAGGGATGAACACCATATATTTT. Its translation is CASGLLGMNTIYF.

Ten or more counts support this clonotype. V is TRBV18 and J is TRBJ1-2; D not resolved. The CDR3 extends over 14 amino acids. V was clipped by 0 bases and J by 1 base, with 6 bases between them. Germline V gene sequence: CDR1 KGHSH, CDR2 LQKENI. CDR3 protein: CASSPPVHNYGYTF. The CDR3, as DNA: TGTGCCAGCTCACCACCCGTACATAACTATGGCTACACCTTC.

This chain links TRBV19 with TRBJ2-7; 9 nucleotides agree with TRBD2. CDR1 LNHDA and CDR2 SQIVND come from the germline V gene (reference sequence). V gave up 3 bases and J gave up 4 bases; unmatched junction bases: 4. The CDR3 loop spans 14 amino acids. The CDR3 region has the DNA TGTGCCAGTAGTATGAGTCTAGCGGGATACGAGCAGTACTTC. Encoded protein: CASSMSLAGYEQYF. The complete variable domain, with remaining parts taken from reference TRBV19 and TRBJ2-7, reads DGGITQSPKYLFRKEGQNVTLSCEQNLNHDAMYWYRQDPGQGLRLIYYSQIVNDFQKGDIAEGYSVSREKKESFPLTVTSAQKNPTAFYLCASSMSLAGYEQYFGPGTRLTVT.

This clonotype was seen a handful of times. The rearrangement joins TRBV28 to TRBJ1-6; D unresolved. The CDR3 is 15 amino acids. Trimming left V 5 bases short and J 0 bases short, with 8 bases between. Germline V gene lookup returns CDR1 MDHEN and CDR2 SYDVKM. This chain's CDR3 is CASSVVVSYNSPLHF. The CDR3 nucleotides are TGTGCCAGCAGTGTCGTAGTCTCCTATAATTCACCCCTCCACTTT.

This clonotype was seen ten or more times. The chain combines TRBV3-1 with TRBJ2-7, with D hard to call. This CDR3 comprises 15 residues. Germline CDR1 is LGHDT and CDR2 is YNNKEL (reference sequence). V was shortened by 1 base and J by 3 bases, with 13 bases between the two germline ends. The DNA for the CDR3 is TGTGCCAGCAGCCAAGTTCTCAGAACCCGCTACGAGCAGTACTTC. Translation gives CASSQVLRTRYEQYF.

This clonotype has only a few counts. The chain has TRBV28 and TRBJ2-5; TRBD2 aligns across 9 bases. After removal of 1 base from V and 5 bases from J, the junction contained 5 bases not matched to a gene. Germline assignment: CDR1 MDHEN and CDR2 SYDVKM. This CDR3 comprises 15 residues. CDR3 in amino acids: CASSLSAGGAETQYF. The CDR3 DNA reads as TGTGCCAGCAGTTTATCGGCGGGAGGGGCCGAGACCCAGTACTTC.

The sample holds many counts of this clonotype. This rearrangement joins TRBV2 to TRBJ2-1; a possible D gene is TRBD2 (6 bases). V dropped 6 bases and J dropped 0 bases, with 15 bases sitting between them. CDR1 is SNHLY, CDR2 FYNNEI, per germline. This CDR3 comprises 16 residues. DNA for the CDR3: TGTGCCAGCAGGGACCGGGACTTCAGCTCCTACAATGAGCAGTTCTTC. It specifies CASRDRDFSSYNEQFF. The full variable domain, rest sourced from reference TRBV2 and TRBJ2-1, is EPEVTQTPSHQVTQMGQEVILRCVPISNHLYFYWYRQILGQKVEFLVSFYNNEISEKSEIFDDQFSVERPDGSNFTLKIRSTKLEDSAMYFCASRDRDFSSYNEQFFGPGTRLTVL.

This clonotype was detected ten times or more. The rearrangement joins TRBV12-3 or TRBV12-4 to TRBJ2-7; D is possibly TRBD1 (6 bases). The CDR3 is 14 amino acids. V lost 3 bases and J lost 3, with 12 bases in between. CDR3 DNA sequence: TGTGCCAGCAGTTTGGGGGACAACCGCTACGAGCAGTACTTC. It specifies CASSLGDNRYEQYF.

The chain couples TRBV5-1 to TRBJ2-2; 8 bases map to TRBD2. The CDR3 consists of 17 residues. The trim removed 0 bases at V and 4 bases at J, leaving 8 bases unmatched. Germline CDR1 is SGHRS and CDR2 is YFSETQ. CDR3 loop: CASSLDPGRAATGELFF. Here the CDR3 DNA reads TGCGCCAGCAGCTTGGATCCCGGGAGGGCAGCCACCGGGGAGCTGTTTTTT.

This clonotype was observed a handful of times. The chain recombines TRBV2 with TRBJ2-5; TRBD1 matches 7 bases. There are 15 residues in the CDR3. Losses at the gene ends were 7 bases for V and 5 bases for J; bases not matched to a gene: 13. Per the germline V gene, CDR1 is SNHLY and CDR2 is FYNNEI. The CDR3 bases are TGTGCCAGCATGTATCCGACAGGGAAGAGGGAGACCCAGTACTTC. Encoded protein: CASMYPTGKRETQYF.